The 4 T cell receptor beta chains presented below share a single source sample, sequenced in a study of blood T cell repertoires in COVID-19. The assay was immunoSEQ multiplex PCR, and TCRdb's table has in-frame clones only and misses some. The data hold about 500,000 clones, with approximately 90% observed a single time. The sample comprised PBMCs or T cells enriched from blood (not recorded which). The receptor set was obtained from a woman between 18 and 30 years old who had recovered from COVID-19.

In this sample, this clone turned up many times. V gene TRBV6-8 combines with J gene TRBJ2-7; TRBD1 is a possible D gene (6 bases). Germline lookup yields CDR1 MNHGY and CDR2 SAAAGT. CDR3 length: 16 residues. The V end was cut by 5 bases, the J end by 3 bases, with 20 bases between. The CDR3 DNA is TGTGCCAGCAGTCTTCCAACAGGGAACGGTTACTACGAGCAGTACTTC. Its translation is CASSLPTGNGYYEQYF.

The rearrangement joins TRBV5-1 to TRBJ1-1; 9 nucleotides match TRBD1. After removal of 5 bases from V and 5 bases from J, the junction contained 7 bases not matched to a gene. The germline V gene encodes CDR1 SGHRS and CDR2 YFSETQ. The CDR3 length is 14 residues. This CDR3 is CASRDRGGETEAFF. The CDR3 nucleotides are TGCGCCAGCAGGGACAGGGGAGGAGAGACTGAAGCTTTCTTT.

The chain combines TRBV4-1 with TRBJ1-5; maybe TRBD1 (5 bases). Per the germline V gene, CDR1 is MGHRA and CDR2 is YSYEKL. The CDR3 is 14 residues long. The V end was cut by 0 bases, the J end by 7 bases, with 10 bases between. In DNA, the CDR3 is TGCGCCAGCAGCCAAGAAGGGGTTTGGCAGCCCCAGCATTTT. Translating it yields CASSQEGVWQPQHF.

The chain couples TRBV4-1 to TRBJ2-7, with D tentatively TRBD1 (5 bases). V dropped 1 base and J dropped 4 bases, with 14 bases sitting between them. The CDR3 loop spans 15 amino acids. Per germline, CDR1 MGHRA and CDR2 YSYEKL. Here the CDR3 reads CASSQGGQGAYEQYF. In nucleotides, the CDR3 is TGCGCCAGCAGCCAAGGCGGCCAGGGTGCTTACGAGCAGTACTTC.